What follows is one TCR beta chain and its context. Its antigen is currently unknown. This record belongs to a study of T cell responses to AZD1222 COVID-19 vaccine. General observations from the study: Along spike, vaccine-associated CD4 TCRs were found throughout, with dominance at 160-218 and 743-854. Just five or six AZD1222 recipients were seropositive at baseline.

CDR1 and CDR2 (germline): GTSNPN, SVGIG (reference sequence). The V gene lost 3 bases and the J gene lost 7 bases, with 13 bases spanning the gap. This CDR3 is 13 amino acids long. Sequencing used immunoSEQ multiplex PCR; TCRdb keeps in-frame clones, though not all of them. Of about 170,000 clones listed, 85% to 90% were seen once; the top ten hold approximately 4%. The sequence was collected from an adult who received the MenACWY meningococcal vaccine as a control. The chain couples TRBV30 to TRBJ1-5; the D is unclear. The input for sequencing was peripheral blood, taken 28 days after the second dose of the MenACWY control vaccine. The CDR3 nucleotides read TGTGCCTGGAGCAATCAGGACCGACAGCCCCAGCATTTT. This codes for CAWSNQDRQPQHF.